Sequencing of this T cell receptor beta chain was carried out in a study of early T cells in non-severe SARS-CoV-2 infection. The wider study: Bulk RNA isolated from unsorted whole blood underwent sequencing; chains were not paired.

The V gene lost 5 bases and the J gene lost 7 bases, with 14 bases spanning the gap. Germline V gene sequence: CDR1 SGHVS, CDR2 FNYEAQ. The CDR3 is made up of 13 amino acids. This clonotype came up once. What it recognizes is unknown. Each single cDNA molecule received a unique molecular identifier. TCRdb independently ran MiXCR on the 5' RACE reads; one entry per CDR3 protein. The sample carries about 61,000 distinct CDR3 sequences, about a tenth recorded once. Study results and limitations: Clonotype matching in VDJdb favored anti-spike CD8 responses and did not capture private and CD4 specificities.

This sequence joins TRBV7-6 and TRBJ2-5, with D perhaps TRBD2 (5 bases). The specimen was whole blood. The origin of this receptor is an adult who was a healthcare worker with PCR-confirmed SARS-CoV-2 infection or an uninfected control (not recorded which). The CDR3 region has the DNA TGTGCCAGCAGCGTCACGCGAGAGGGGACCCAGTACTTC. Translation: CASSVTREGTQYF. Filled out from reference TRBV7-6 and TRBJ2-5, the complete variable domain reads GAGVSQSPRYKVTKRGQDVALRCDPISGHVSLYWYRQALGQGPEFLTYFNYEAQQDKSGLPNDRFSAERPEGSISTLTIQRTEQRDSAMYRCASSVTREGTQYFGPGTRLLVL.